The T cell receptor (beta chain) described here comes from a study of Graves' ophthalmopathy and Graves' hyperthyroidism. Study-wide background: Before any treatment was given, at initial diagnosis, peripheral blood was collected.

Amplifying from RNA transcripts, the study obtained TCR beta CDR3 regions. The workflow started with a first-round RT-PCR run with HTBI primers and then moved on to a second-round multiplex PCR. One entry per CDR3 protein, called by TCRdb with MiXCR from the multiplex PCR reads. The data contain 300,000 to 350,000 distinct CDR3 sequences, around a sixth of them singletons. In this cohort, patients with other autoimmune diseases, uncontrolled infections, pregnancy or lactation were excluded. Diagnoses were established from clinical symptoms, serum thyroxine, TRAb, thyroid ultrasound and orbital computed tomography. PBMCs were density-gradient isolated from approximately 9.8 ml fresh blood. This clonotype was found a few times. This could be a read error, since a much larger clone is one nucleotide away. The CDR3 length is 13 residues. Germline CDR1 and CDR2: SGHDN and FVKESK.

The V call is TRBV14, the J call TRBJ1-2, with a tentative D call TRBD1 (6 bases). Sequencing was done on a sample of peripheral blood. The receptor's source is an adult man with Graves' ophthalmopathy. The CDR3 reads CASSQVSNGGCTF. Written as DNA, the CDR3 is TGTGCCAGCAGCCAAGTTTCCAACGGGGGCTGCACCTTC.